This T cell receptor beta chain was found in a study of shared clonotypes between healthy human individuals. Study information: Contributing individuals were a couple of females and a few males aged 18 to 49. Overall study results and limits: Four donors shared 4.5% to 6.5% of their naive CD4 clonotypes.

CD45RO-negative, CCR7-selected cells formed the naive CD8 fraction, which excluded terminally differentiated effector memory CD45RA+ cells. Within Nashville, Tennessee resided all donors, each a Caucasian adult. This clone was detected once. Antigen: not known. Germline values: CDR1 SNHLY, CDR2 FYNNEI. This CDR3 spans 15 amino acids. J was trimmed by 2 bases and V by 5 bases; bases with no gene match: 6. Genomic DNA belonging to each subset was distributed in equal measure over several immunoSEQ plates. Data came from immunoSEQ multiplex PCR; TCRdb stores just in-frame clones and leaves some out. The table has about 1.9 million clones, around 95% seen once.

The chain combines TRBV2 with TRBJ2-7; 10 bases match TRBD1. This clonotype was obtained from a young man in good health. Some clones in this sample may be carry-over from other donors' samples. The sample comprised naive CD8+ T cells from PBMCs. The CDR3 reads CASSSTGGFPYEQYF. The CDR3 nucleotides are TGTGCCAGCAGTTCGACAGGGGGCTTCCCCTACGAGCAGTACTTC.